The clone carrying this T cell receptor (beta chain) was seen a handful of times. Its antigen is undetermined. A CD45RO/CCR7/CD25/CD127/CD95/CD27 panel sorted naive, central memory, regulatory and stem cell-like memory CD4+ cells. This specimen comes from a study of beta chain features in type 1 diabetes. Broader study findings: High TCR expression in some cells could lead to their over-representation in cDNA sequencing. Across patients, naive, central memory and Treg TCRB repertoires exhibited apparently greater similarity than was observed across healthy donors. At VDJ recombination sites, type 1 diabetes patients had fewer insertions and more deleted nucleotides.

Germline assignment: CDR1 DFQATT and CDR2 SNEGSKA (reference sequence). The CDR3 sequence is 11 residues long. The study reverse transcribed the entire isolated RNA, so it sequenced expressed TCRB transcripts. TCRdb keeps only in-frame clones here, not all; method: immunoSEQ multiplex PCR. The data contain 600,000 to 650,000 clones, 15% to 17% of them singletons. This clonotype originated in a man aged 18 to 29 in good health. The V gene is TRBV20-1, the J gene TRBJ1-2, with TRBD1 matching over 7 bases. Sequencing was done on a sample of naive CD4+ T cells from blood. The CDR3: CSLKTGAGYTF. CDR3 sequence (DNA): TGCAGCCTTAAAACAGGGGCTGGCTACACCTTC.